These 24 T cell receptor beta chains were sequenced from one sample in a study of blood T cell repertoires in COVID-19 (dated by TCRdb to the early 2020s). The method was the immunoSEQ multiplex PCR assay. TCRdb re-hosts the immuneACCESS table, in-frame sequences only. Its copies lack some clones; in the studies checked, an unresolved V gene accounts for under half of them, and the cause for the rest is not known. The sample table records some 38,000 clones; more than 70% of these occur just once. 44% of the sample belongs to the ten largest clones. Sequencing was carried out using peripheral blood. The receptor set was obtained from a man in his 60s with active or convalescent COVID-19.

The chain carries TRBV28 and TRBJ2-1; perhaps TRBD2 as D (6 bases). V lost 5 bases, J lost 16 bases, and 15 bases lay in between. The length of the CDR3 is 11 residues. Germline values: CDR1 MDHEN, CDR2 SYDVKM. This CDR3 reads CASSTPGLHFF. As DNA, the CDR3 is TGTGCCAGCAGTACTCCGGGACTCCACTTCTTC.

This clone was counted a single time. The rearrangement joins TRBV5-1 to TRBJ1-4; TRBD1 matches 7 bases. V was clipped by 1 base and J by 7 bases; unmatched bases: 4. CDR1 and CDR2 from the germline V gene are SGHRS and YFSETQ. The length of the CDR3 is 14 residues. The CDR3: CASSLKGGSEKLFF. The CDR3 DNA follows: TGCGCCAGCAGCTTGAAAGGGGGCAGTGAAAAACTGTTTTTT.

J is TRBJ2-5 and V is TRBV4-2; TRBD2 might be the D (7 bases). The V gene lost 2 bases and the J gene lost 5 bases, with 18 bases spanning the gap. The CDR3 loop spans 16 amino acids. CDR1 LGHNA and CDR2 YNFKEQ come from the germline V gene. In DNA form, the CDR3 reads TGTGCCAGCAGCCAAAGGGTACTGGGGGGGGCCGAGACCCAGTACTTC. This gives the protein CASSQRVLGGAETQYF.

V is TRBV5-4 and J is TRBJ1-2; 8 bases line up with TRBD1. This CDR3 spans 16 amino acids. The V segment lost 3 bases and the J segment 0 bases; nucleotides outside the gene matches: 7. Germline V gene lookup returns CDR1 SGHNT and CDR2 YYREEE (reference sequence). Written as DNA, the CDR3 is TGTGCCAGCAGCTGGGGGGCGACAGGGGCTAACTATGGCTACACCTTC. It codes for CASSWGATGANYGYTF. Combining the CDR3 with reference TRBV5-4 and TRBJ1-2 gives the whole variable domain ETGVTQSPTHLIKTRGQQVTLRCSSQSGHNTVSWYQQALGQGPQFIFQYYREEENGRGNFPPRFSGLQFPNYSSELNVNALELDDSALYLCASSWGATGANYGYTFGSGTRLTVV.

V and J are TRBV19 and TRBJ2-1; 8 nucleotides match TRBD1. The CDR3 is made up of 15 amino acids. Germline V gene lookup returns CDR1 LNHDA and CDR2 SQIVND (reference sequence). With V trimmed by 5 bases and J by 7 bases, 10 bases remained unmatched. CDR3 in amino acids: CASSSSRQGKNEQFF. The DNA for the CDR3 is TGTGCCAGTAGTTCCTCCCGACAGGGGAAGAATGAGCAGTTCTTC.

The chain uses TRBV7-6 and TRBJ1-6, with D possibly matching TRBD1 (5 bases). This CDR3 has 16 residues. Germline values: CDR1 SGHVS, CDR2 FNYEAQ. V was clipped by 2 bases and J by 4 bases, with 12 bases between them. The CDR3 nucleotides are TGTGCCAGCAGCTTAAGGCAGGGTGTATATAATTCACCCCTCCACTTT. It yields the protein CASSLRQGVYNSPLHF.

V gene TRBV4-1 combines with J gene TRBJ2-1, with TRBD2 matching 14 bases. J was trimmed by 2 bases and V by 2 bases; bases with no gene match: 17. Germline V lookup: CDR1 MGHRA, CDR2 YSYEKL. This CDR3 region has 22 residues. CDR3 sequence (DNA): TGCGCCAGCAGCCAAAGACTAGCGGGAGGGAAGGTTCGGTCCGGGCCCTACAATGAGCAGTTCTTC. This codes for CASSQRLAGGKVRSGPYNEQFF.

The V call is TRBV29-1, the J call TRBJ1-5; possibly TRBD1 for D (5 bases). Trimming stripped 0 bases from V and 0 bases from J, with 9 bases between. The CDR3 covers 15 residues. Germline V gene sequence: CDR1 SQVTM, CDR2 ANQGSEA. Here the CDR3 DNA reads TGCAGCGTTGAAGATGGGGCAGATAGCAATCAGCCCCAGCATTTT. It translates to CSVEDGADSNQPQHF.

CDR3 sequence: CASSLGQGAYNEQFF. CDR3 DNA: TGTGCCAGCAGCTTGGGACAGGGGGCCTACAATGAGCAGTTCTTC. The chain employs TRBV7-8 and TRBJ2-1, with 11 bases aligning to TRBD1. V lost 3 bases, J lost 2 bases, and 0 bases stayed unmatched. This CDR3 is built from 15 residues. Per germline, CDR1 SGHVS and CDR2 FQNEAQ. The full variable domain, with the rest looked up from reference TRBV7-8 and TRBJ2-1, is GAGVSQSPRYKVAKRGQDVALRCDPISGHVSLFWYQQALGQGPEFLTYFQNEAQLDKSGLPSDRFFAERPEGSVSTLKIQRTQQEDSAVYLCASSLGQGAYNEQFFGPGTRLTVL.

The chain joins TRBV11-2 to TRBJ1-1; 9 bases are a match to TRBD1. The CDR3 sequence is 13 residues long. Trimming at V came to 4 bases and at J to 8 bases, leaving 5 bases not matched to a gene. CDR1 and CDR2 from the germline V gene are SGHAT and FQNNGV. CDR3 nucleotides: TGTGCCAGCAGCTCGACAGGGGGATCGGAAGCTTTCTTT. Translating it yields CASSSTGGSEAFF.

J is TRBJ2-2 and V is TRBV5-1; 7 positions agree with TRBD1. V lost 3 bases, J lost 1 base, and 3 bases stayed unmatched. The CDR3 has 15 residues. Germline V lookup: CDR1 SGHRS, CDR2 YFSETQ. The DNA of the CDR3 is TGCGCCAGCAGCTGGGGGACAGAGAACACCGGGGAGCTGTTTTTT. Residues: CASSWGTENTGELFF.

There are a few counts of this clone. The chain links TRBV18 to TRBJ1-2; D not certain. This CDR3 comprises 14 residues. The V gene lost 1 base and the J gene lost 10 bases, with 16 bases spanning the gap. Germline V gene data show CDR1 as KGHSH and CDR2 as LQKENI. As DNA, the CDR3 is TGTGCCAGCTCACCACGGTCCGGCCCGGAGGACTACACCTTC. Translating gives CASSPRSGPEDYTF.

The chain joins TRBV5-6 to TRBJ1-5; D gene unclear. This CDR3 region has 13 residues. Trimming removed 4 bases from V and 5 bases from J, with 10 bases in between. The germline V gene encodes CDR1 SGHDT and CDR2 YYEEEE. As DNA, the CDR3 is TGTGCCAGCAGCCGAGGGCAGTATCAGCCCCAGCATTTT. Amino acids: CASSRGQYQPQHF.

V is TRBV5-6 and J is TRBJ2-2; 7 bases are shared with TRBD2. The CDR3 extends over 17 amino acids. Trimming cost V 2 bases and J 1 base; bases outside gene matches: 8. The germline V gene has CDR1 SGHDT and CDR2 YYEEEE. The CDR3 loop reads CASSLGPGGRNTGELFF. DNA of the CDR3: TGTGCCAGCAGCTTAGGTCCCGGCGGGAGGAACACCGGGGAGCTGTTTTTT.

The chain carries TRBV5-1 and TRBJ2-4; 11 bases match TRBD1. This CDR3 has 17 amino acids. Germline trimming cut 1 base from V and 8 bases from J; bases unmatched to any gene: 11. Germline values: CDR1 SGHRS, CDR2 YFSETQ. The CDR3 region has the DNA TGCGCCAGCAGCTTGAGCCCCGGGACAGGGGGTAAGGACATTCAGTACTTC. It translates to CASSLSPGTGGKDIQYF. Full variable domain (rest looked up from reference TRBV5-1 and TRBJ2-4): KAGVTQTPRYLIKTRGQQVTLSCSPISGHRSVSWYQQTPGQGLQFLFEYFSETQRNKGNFPGRFSGRQFSNSRSEMNVSTLELGDSALYLCASSLSPGTGGKDIQYFGAGTRLSVL.

The V call is TRBV4-1, the J call TRBJ1-1; D is unclear. V lost 2 bases, J lost 1 base, and 11 bases lay in between. From germline, CDR1 is MGHRA and CDR2 YSYEKL. This CDR3 has 15 residues. The CDR3 DNA sequence: TGCGCCAGCAGCCAACCGGGAAGCAGGAACACTGAAGCTTTCTTT. Translation: CASSQPGSRNTEAFF.

The chain combines TRBV18 with TRBJ2-4; D may be TRBD2 (7 bases). The CDR3 has 14 residues. Trimming pared 4 bases from V and 5 bases from J, leaving 12 bases between. CDR1 is KGHSH, CDR2 LQKENI, per germline. The CDR3 protein is CASSQAGAENIQYF. Here the CDR3 DNA reads TGTGCCAGCTCACAGGCGGGGGCCGAAAACATTCAGTACTTC.

Only one count was recorded for this clone. J is TRBJ2-5 and V is TRBV5-6; 7 bases fit TRBD1. The V and J ends lost 1 base and 5 bases, in that order; junction bases with no gene match: 8. In germline, CDR1 is SGHDT, CDR2 YYEEEE. The CDR3 spans 15 residues. The CDR3 DNA is TGTGCCAGCAGCTTGAGGCAGGGGGTGGTTGAGACCCAGTACTTC. This codes for CASSLRQGVVETQYF.

The rearrangement joins TRBV18 to TRBJ1-2, with 8 bases lining up with TRBD1. The CDR3 runs 15 residues. The germline V gene encodes CDR1 KGHSH and CDR2 LQKENI. Trimming cost V 2 bases and J 2 bases; bases outside gene matches: 4. The CDR3 DNA follows: TGTGCCAGCTCACCAAGGACAGGGATAAACTATGGCTACACCTTC. This gives the protein CASSPRTGINYGYTF.

The gene calls are TRBV5-1 and TRBJ1-4; unclear D gene. Trimming shortened V by 0 bases and J by 8 bases, and 20 bases separated the two germline ends. CDR3 length: 17 residues. Germline V gene sequence: CDR1 SGHRS, CDR2 YFSETQ. CDR3 in amino acids: CASSLEGSGKSGEKLFF. As DNA, the CDR3 is TGCGCCAGCAGCTTGGAGGGTTCGGGGAAGAGTGGGGAAAAACTGTTTTTT.

The rearrangement joins TRBV11-3 to TRBJ2-5; 7 bases align to TRBD1. CDR1 SGHNT and CDR2 YENEEA come from the germline V gene. J was trimmed by 1 base and V by 4 bases; bases with no gene match: 9. This CDR3 comprises 16 residues. In DNA, the CDR3 is TGTGCCAGCAGCTCATTCTCCGGGACAGCCCAAGAGACCCAGTACTTC. Amino acid sequence: CASSSFSGTAQETQYF.

The gene calls are TRBV12-3 or TRBV12-4 and TRBJ2-5, with TRBD2 as a possible D gene (5 bases). The length of the CDR3 is 13 residues. The V and J ends lost 5 bases and 5 bases respectively, with 12 bases between them. The CDR3 nucleotides read TGTGCCAGCAGTGCCGGGATGGGGGAGACCCAGTACTTC. Translated, it gives CASSAGMGETQYF.

This clone appeared once. The chain has TRBV28 and TRBJ1-3; D is possibly TRBD1 (6 bases). V lost 9 bases and J lost 8, with 26 bases in between. Germline V gene lookup returns CDR1 MDHEN and CDR2 SYDVKM. The CDR3 runs to 16 residues. CDR3 nucleotides: TGTGCCAGTCGCCCGTCGATCGGGGCAGGGGCGGACACCATATATTTT. Its translation: CASRPSIGAGADTIYF.

V gene TRBV29-1 combines with J gene TRBJ2-5; the match to TRBD2 covers 8 bases. Trimming removed 2 bases from V and 3 bases from J; junction bases left unmatched: 2. The germline V gene encodes CDR1 SQVTM and CDR2 ANQGSEA. CDR3 length: 13 residues. CDR3 in amino acids: CSVESGREETQYF. Here the CDR3 DNA reads TGCAGCGTTGAAAGCGGGAGAGAAGAGACCCAGTACTTC.